The 14 T cell receptor beta chains below come from one sample, sequenced in a study of T-cell memory formation after mild COVID-19. TCRdb processed the 5' RACE reads anew with MiXCR; each CDR3 protein has one entry. This table holds 400,000 or so distinct CDR3 sequences, 20% found once. Sequencing used PBMCs or a T cell subset sorted from them (not recorded which). The receptors stem from an adult woman who had mild COVID-19 (a few samples of this study predate the infection). Cell type and time point are not known.

In its sample, this clonotype was seen a few times. The chain joins TRBV18 to TRBJ2-6, with D uncertain. Germline CDR1 is KGHSH and CDR2 is LQKENI. The V end lost 2 bases, the J end lost 0 bases, and 8 bases lay between the germline ends. The CDR3 contains 16 residues. The CDR3 DNA reads as TGTGCCAGCTCACCAGTAGGGATCTCTGGGGCCAACGTCCTGACTTTC. It is translated as CASSPVGISGANVLTF. Full variable domain (outside the CDR3, taken from reference TRBV18 and TRBJ2-6): NAGVMQNPRHLVRRRGQEARLRCSPMKGHSHVYWYRQLPEEGLKFMVYLQKENIIDESGMPKERFSAEFPKEGPSILRIQQVVRGDSAAYFCASSPVGISGANVLTFGAGSRLTVL.

This sequence joins TRBV4-2 and TRBJ2-7, with D tentatively TRBD2 (6 bases). Germline V gene lookup returns CDR1 LGHNA and CDR2 YNFKEQ. The CDR3 is 17 amino acids. The V gene lost 0 bases and the J gene lost 3 bases, with 18 bases spanning the gap. The CDR3 region is CASSQDFRGAGNYEQYF. CDR3 DNA sequence: TGTGCCAGCAGCCAAGATTTTCGTGGGGCGGGAAACTACGAGCAGTACTTC.

The V and J genes are TRBV12-3 or TRBV12-4 and TRBJ1-3, with no clear D. V was cut by 6 bases and J by 2 bases, with 11 bases left in between. The CDR3 spans 14 residues. The CDR3 nucleotides are TGTGCCAGCAGGACGGATAGGCCTGGAAACACCATATATTTT. It yields the protein CASRTDRPGNTIYF.

The V gene is TRBV7-6, the J gene TRBJ1-3, with no clear D. V lost 5 bases to trimming and J lost 2 bases, with 13 bases between them. Per the germline V gene, CDR1 is SGHVS and CDR2 is FNYEAQ. The CDR3 consists of 15 residues. The CDR3 reads CASSPMDGPGNTIYF. Written as DNA, the CDR3 is TGTGCCAGCAGCCCGATGGACGGCCCTGGAAACACCATATATTTT.

This clonotype has more than one count but fewer than ten. CDR3 DNA: TGTGCCAGCTCACCGGAGAGAGAAAAACTGTTTTTT. This gives the protein CASSPEREKLFF. This chain joins TRBV18 and TRBJ1-4; no reliable D call. Germline lookup yields CDR1 KGHSH and CDR2 LQKENI. V shed 3 bases and J shed 8 bases, with 7 bases lying between them. The CDR3 has 12 amino acids.

There are a few counts of this clonotype. This chain links TRBV20-1 with TRBJ2-2; D gene unclear. CDR1 is DFQATT, CDR2 SNEGSKA, per germline (reference sequence). The CDR3 has 14 residues. V was shortened by 5 bases and J by 3 bases, with 13 bases between the two germline ends. The CDR3 region has the DNA TGCAGTGCTTCGCCGGTGACTTACACCGGGGAGCTGTTTTTT. Its translation: CSASPVTYTGELFF.

The sample holds many counts of this clonotype. V usage is TRBV7-3 and J usage is TRBJ2-5; D is unresolved. Per germline, CDR1 SGHTA and CDR2 FQGTGA. The V gene lost 4 bases and the J gene lost 1 base, with 7 bases spanning the gap. The CDR3 totals 13 residues. The CDR3 region is CASSYIPQETQYF. The CDR3, as DNA: TGTGCCAGCAGCTATATCCCCCAAGAGACCCAGTACTTC.

This clonotype was picked up a small number of times. This chain joins TRBV10-3 and TRBJ2-2; D is undetermined. Trimming cost V 5 bases and J 2 bases, with 9 bases left between them. Looked up from germline, CDR1 is ENHRY and CDR2 is SYGVKD. CDR3 length: 14 residues. The CDR3 region is CAISPSLNTGELFF. The CDR3 bases are TGTGCCATCAGTCCCAGCCTAAACACCGGGGAGCTGTTTTTT.

This clonotype was found a few times. The rearrangement joins TRBV5-1 to TRBJ2-7; tentative D call: TRBD1 (5 bases). The CDR3 is made up of 14 amino acids. The germline V gene has CDR1 SGHRS and CDR2 YFSETQ. The V end was cut by 4 bases, the J end by 3 bases, with 14 bases between. The DNA for the CDR3 is TGCGCCAGCAGCACCTACTCGACAGACTACGAGCAGTACTTC. Protein sequence: CASSTYSTDYEQYF.

The J gene is TRBJ1-5, the V gene TRBV20-1; 7 bases line up with TRBD1. The CDR3 is 15 residues long. CDR1 is DFQATT and CDR2 is SNEGSKA in the germline V gene (reference sequence). Trimming took 3 bases from V and 3 from J; bases not matched to a gene: 8. CDR3 DNA sequence: TGCAGTGCTAGGGCAAGACAGGGATACAATCAGCCCCAGCATTTT. Its translation is CSARARQGYNQPQHF.

In this sample, this clonotype turned up a few times. The chain couples TRBV11-3 to TRBJ2-1; D remains ambiguous. The CDR3 runs to 15 residues. Germline lookup yields CDR1 SGHNT and CDR2 YENEEA. The V and J ends lost 5 bases and 1 base respectively, with 12 bases between them. The CDR3 nucleotides are TGTGCCAGCAGCCCCCCGACCCGATCCTACAATGAGCAGTTCTTC. Translation gives CASSPPTRSYNEQFF.

V usage is TRBV5-6 and J usage is TRBJ2-3, with D hard to call. Germline V gene lookup returns CDR1 SGHDT and CDR2 YYEEEE. With 5 bases removed from V and 9 bases from J, the gap between germline ends came to 16 bases. The CDR3 length is 13 residues. The CDR3 coding sequence is TGTGCCAGCAGTTTAAATCCCGAGCCGACGCAGTATTTT. This gives the protein CASSLNPEPTQYF. Together with reference TRBV5-6 and TRBJ2-3, the CDR3 gives the full variable domain: DAGVTQSPTHLIKTRGQQVTLRCSPKSGHDTVSWYQQALGQGPQFIFQYYEEEERQRGNFPDRFSGHQFPNYSSELNVNALLLGDSALYLCASSLNPEPTQYFGPGTRLTVL.

Note on this clonotype: One base away lies a much larger clone, so this may be a sequencing read error. The CDR3 protein is CATTGLAGEQYF. For the CDR3, the DNA is TGTGCCACCACAGGACTAGCGGGAGAGCAGTACTTC. The chain has TRBV24-1 and TRBJ2-7; TRBD2 matches at 12 bases. The ends lost 8 bases at V and 7 bases at J; junction bases unmatched: 2. Germline-derived CDR1 and CDR2 are KGHDR and SFDVKD. This CDR3 has 12 amino acids.

This clonotype came up a few times. V gene TRBV27 combines with J gene TRBJ2-1, with 12 bases that match TRBD2. J gave up 8 bases and V 4 bases, and 6 bases lay outside the gene matches. Germline V gives CDR1 MNHEY, CDR2 SMNVEV (reference sequence). This CDR3 comprises 15 residues. In DNA, the CDR3 is TGTGCCAGCAGTTCTGGACTAGCGGGACGAGATGAGCAGTTCTTC. Protein product: CASSSGLAGRDEQFF.